Presented here are 5 T cell receptor beta chains from one specimen sequenced in a study of cytomegalovirus exposure and HLA in healthy donors. Primers: 60 Vbeta forward and 13 Jbeta reverse. This table comes from immunoSEQ multiplex PCR, and its TCRdb copy is limited to in-frame clones, with some not included. This sample has tens of thousands of clones, with roughly 81% found just once. The material sequenced was PBMCs. These receptors were collected from a woman in her 30s in good health and CMV-seronegative.

The V and J genes are TRBV5-4 and TRBJ2-1, with 12 bases matching TRBD2. The CDR3 loop spans 18 amino acids. V trimming: 0 bases; J trimming: 7 bases; junction bases outside the gene matches: 11. The germline CDR1 and CDR2 sequences are SGHNT and YYREEE (reference sequence). This CDR3 is CASSLGGSTSGRTNEQFF. The CDR3 nucleotides are TGTGCCAGCAGCTTGGGTGGCTCTACTAGCGGGAGGACGAATGAGCAGTTCTTC.

This rearrangement joins TRBV28 to TRBJ1-6, with TRBD1 identical over 7 bases. After removal of 5 bases from V and 6 bases from J, the junction contained 13 bases not matched to a gene. The CDR3 sequence is 17 residues long. The germline gives CDR1 MDHEN, CDR2 SYDVKM. The CDR3: CASSSLTGQIRNSPLHF. The CDR3 nucleotides are TGTGCCAGCAGTAGCCTGACAGGGCAAATCCGTAATTCACCCCTCCACTTT.

This sequence joins TRBV5-1 and TRBJ1-1; a weak D match, TRBD1 (5 bases). V was trimmed by 4 bases and J by 1 base, leaving 11 bases between them. This CDR3 has 14 amino acids. CDR1 and CDR2 (germline): SGHRS, YFSETQ. The chain's CDR3 is CASSTQGGNTEAFF. CDR3 sequence (DNA): TGCGCCAGCAGCACTCAGGGCGGGAACACTGAAGCTTTCTTT.

This clone was seen only once. The chain combines TRBV7-6 with TRBJ2-7, with TRBD1 identical over 7 bases. Trimming took 5 bases from V and 9 from J; bases not matched to a gene: 16. This CDR3 comprises 15 residues. Germline CDR1 and CDR2: SGHVS and FNYEAQ. Here the CDR3 reads CASSPTSDRLRSQYF. In DNA, the CDR3 is TGTGCCAGCAGCCCAACCTCGGACAGGCTACGTTCGCAGTACTTC.

The chain couples TRBV29-1 to TRBJ2-1; no clear D gene. Germline V gene lookup returns CDR1 SQVTM and CDR2 ANQGSEA. V lost 4 bases and J 8 bases, leaving 15 bases between the germline ends. There are 13 residues in the CDR3. The CDR3 DNA follows: TGCAGCGTTGGGGCCGGTAGTGCCGATGAGCAGTTCTTC. Its protein product is CSVGAGSADEQFF.